These 25 T cell receptor beta chains share one sample of origin, sequenced in a study of blood T cell repertoires in COVID-19 (TCRdb year 2020). Library construction relied on the immunoSEQ multiplex PCR assay. TCRdb retrieved this table from immuneACCESS and kept in-frame rearrangements only. Not all clones are present; in checked studies, unresolved V genes account for under half, and no reason is known for the remainder. Across this sample there are 110,000 to 150,000 clones, with 65% to 85% seen only once. 1.9% of the sample comes from the top ten. The sequenced sample was peripheral blood. The origin of the receptors is a woman between 55 and 75 years old with acute or convalescent COVID-19.

The chain is built from TRBV10-2 and TRBJ1-1; D gene unclear. This CDR3 has 14 amino acids. Between the trimmed V and J ends, which lost 7 bases and 3 bases, there was a span of 15 bases. Germline V gene sequence: CDR1 WSHSY, CDR2 SAAADI. CDR3 protein: CASKGMGVYTEAFF. The DNA of the CDR3 is TGCGCCAGCAAGGGAATGGGAGTATACACTGAAGCTTTCTTT.

The rearrangement joins TRBV11-2 to TRBJ2-1; TRBD2 matches 9 bases. V lost 1 base and J lost 7; bases outside the gene matches: 5. This CDR3 is built from 15 residues. Germline V CDR1 and CDR2: SGHAT, FQNNGV. The DNA of the CDR3 is TGTGCCAGCAGCTTAGCGGGACTAGCAGATAATGAGCAGTTCTTC. It is translated as CASSLAGLADNEQFF.

A few counts support this clone. The chain combines TRBV10-3 with TRBJ2-7, with 8 bases fitting TRBD1. The CDR3 covers 15 residues. Unmatched junction bases numbered 12, after V lost 8 bases and J lost 3 bases. Germline CDR1 ENHRY, CDR2 SYGVKD. For the CDR3, the DNA is TGTGCCATCGGAATTCAGGGGGCAGATTTCTACGAGCAGTACTTC. It is translated as CAIGIQGADFYEQYF.

The chain combines TRBV27 with TRBJ2-7, with a tentative D call TRBD2 (6 bases). CDR3 length equals 13 residues. Germline V gives CDR1 MNHEY, CDR2 SMNVEV (reference sequence). Trimming stripped 8 bases from V and 3 bases from J, with 14 bases between. The CDR3 DNA sequence: TGTGCCAGCCAAGGGCCCGGGAGCTACGAGCAGTACTTC. Encoded protein: CASQGPGSYEQYF.

The V and J genes are TRBV25-1 and TRBJ2-7, with 11 bases fitting TRBD2. The CDR3 sequence is 15 residues long. CDR1 is MGHDK and CDR2 is SYGVNS in the germline V gene. Unmatched junction bases numbered 4, after V lost 3 bases and J lost 3 bases. The CDR3 region is CASSDPSGRIYEQYF. The CDR3, as DNA: TGTGCCAGCAGTGATCCTAGCGGGAGGATCTACGAGCAGTACTTC.

The CDR3 bases are TGTGCCAGCACTATGCTAGCTCAAGGGCAGTTCTTC. Translation: CASTMLAQGQFF. This chain uses TRBV2 with TRBJ2-1, with a possible D match to TRBD2 (5 bases). The CDR3 consists of 12 residues. The V gene's germline CDR1 is SNHLY and CDR2 FYNNEI. Trimming cost V 7 bases and J 12 bases, with 16 bases left between them.

The chain combines TRBV30 with TRBJ2-1, with D perhaps TRBD2 (6 bases). The CDR3 contains 13 residues. Germline V lookup: CDR1 GTSNPN, CDR2 SVGIG (reference sequence). V was cut by 4 bases and J by 4 bases, with 11 bases left in between. For the CDR3, the DNA is TGTGCCTGGATATCGGGAGTTTACAATGAGCAGTTCTTC. It specifies CAWISGVYNEQFF.

This chain joins TRBV6-2 or TRBV6-3 and TRBJ2-5; D is undetermined. The germline CDR1 and CDR2 sequences are MNHEY and SVGEGT. V was clipped by 2 bases and J by 4 bases, with 8 bases between them. CDR3 length: 13 residues. The CDR3, as DNA: TGTGCCAGCAGTTACCCCATTGTAGAGACCCAGTACTTC. Its protein is CASSYPIVETQYF.

The chain links TRBV7-2 to TRBJ2-3; D is possibly TRBD2 (5 bases). Looked up from germline, CDR1 is SGHTA and CDR2 is FQGNSA. Trimming removed 1 base from V and 2 bases from J, with 13 bases in between. This CDR3 spans 16 amino acids. As DNA, the CDR3 is TGTGCCAGCAGCTTAGTTCTGTCTAGCCTCACAGATACGCAGTATTTT. Its translation is CASSLVLSSLTDTQYF.

V and J are TRBV19 and TRBJ2-7, with 7 bases lining up with TRBD2. Losses at the gene ends were 5 bases for V and 2 bases for J; bases not matched to a gene: 6. There are 14 residues in the CDR3. CDR1 and CDR2 from the germline V gene are LNHDA and SQIVND (reference sequence). The DNA for the CDR3 is TGTGCCAGTAGTGGGGGAGGGTACCCCTACGAGCAGTACTTC. This translates into CASSGGGYPYEQYF.

The V call is TRBV6-2 or TRBV6-3, the J call TRBJ2-3; D might be TRBD2 (6 bases). The CDR3 consists of 15 residues. Germline CDR1 MNHEY, CDR2 SVGEGT. Trimming cost V 4 bases and J 6 bases, with 17 bases left between them. Here the CDR3 reads CASSSRERPLDTQYF. The CDR3 nucleotides are TGTGCCAGCAGTTCCCGGGAGCGGCCCTTGGATACGCAGTATTTT.

The chain combines TRBV7-9 with TRBJ1-1, with D unresolved. The CDR3 contains 13 residues. With 5 bases removed from V and 1 base from J, the gap between germline ends came to 8 bases. From germline, CDR1 is SEHNR and CDR2 FQNEAQ (reference sequence). CDR3 coding DNA: TGTGCCAGCAGCCCAGGCGCGAACACTGAAGCTTTCTTT. It encodes CASSPGANTEAFF.

The chain recombines TRBV6-5 with TRBJ2-3, with TRBD2 matching over 10 bases. This CDR3 spans 15 amino acids. The germline CDR1 and CDR2 sequences are MNHEY and SVGAGI. V was pared by 5 bases and J by 5 bases, with 7 bases of the junction left unmatched. The CDR3 protein is CASSTLAGALDTQYF. CDR3 in DNA: TGTGCCAGCAGTACTCTAGCGGGAGCTTTAGATACGCAGTATTTT.

The chain links TRBV18 to TRBJ1-1, with unresolved D. CDR3 length: 12 residues. Deletions cut 4 bases from V and 4 bases from J, with 7 bases between. CDR1 and CDR2 from the germline V gene are KGHSH and LQKENI. CDR3: CASSLQFTEAFF. CDR3 bases: TGTGCCAGCTCACTCCAGTTCACTGAAGCTTTCTTT.

The gene calls are TRBV9 and TRBJ2-2, with 8 bases aligning to TRBD1. V lost 6 bases, J lost 6 bases, and 10 bases stayed unmatched. From germline, CDR1 is SGDLS and CDR2 YYNGEE. The CDR3 is 15 residues long. CDR3 in DNA: TGTGCCAGCACGTTCGGGCAGGGGGCATCCGGGGAGCTGTTTTTT. It specifies CASTFGQGASGELFF. Based on the CDR3 plus reference TRBV9 and TRBJ2-2, the full variable domain is DSGVTQTPKHLITATGQRVTLRCSPRSGDLSVYWYQQSLDQGLQFLIQYYNGEERAKGNILERFSAQQFPDLHSELNLSSLELGDSALYFCASTFGQGASGELFFGEGSRLTVL.

The chain carries TRBV30 and TRBJ2-2; TRBD1 might be the D (6 bases). CDR1 is GTSNPN and CDR2 is SVGIG in the germline V gene (reference sequence). Trimming took off 3 bases at V and 7 bases at J, with 18 bases between the two ends. The CDR3 runs 15 residues. The CDR3 is CAWSSTGSYFGELFF. CDR3 bases: TGTGCCTGGAGCTCCACAGGGAGTTACTTCGGGGAGCTGTTTTTT. The full variable domain, with the rest looked up from reference TRBV30 and TRBJ2-2, is SQTIHQWPATLVQPVGSPLSLECTVEGTSNPNLYWYRQAAGRGLQLLFYSVGIGQISSEVPQNLSASRPQDRQFILSSKKLLLSDSGFYLCAWSSTGSYFGELFFGEGSRLTVL.

In DNA form, the CDR3 reads TGTGCCTGGAGTGTACAGGGGTTTGGAGAGCAGTACTTC. This codes for CAWSVQGFGEQYF. The rearrangement links TRBV30 to TRBJ2-7; TRBD1 matches at 7 bases. V gave up 0 bases and J gave up 7 bases; unmatched junction bases: 6. This CDR3 region has 13 residues. Germline V lookup: CDR1 GTSNPN, CDR2 SVGIG (reference sequence).

The V and J genes are TRBV6-5 and TRBJ2-7; 7 nucleotides agree with TRBD1. The junction had 4 bases not matched to a gene; V was cut back by 8 bases and J by 0 bases. Germline V gene data show CDR1 as MNHEY and CDR2 as SVGAGI. The CDR3 has 13 residues. Here the CDR3 reads CASSTGISYEQYF. CDR3 nucleotide sequence: TGTGCCAGCTCGACAGGGATCTCCTACGAGCAGTACTTC.

The DNA of the CDR3 is TGTGCCAGCAGTGATTACAGGGTCACCGGGGAGCTGTTTTTT. This gives the protein CASSDYRVTGELFF. J is TRBJ2-2 and V is TRBV28; possible D gene TRBD1, 6 bases. Trimming shortened V by 5 bases and J by 4 bases, and 11 bases separated the two germline ends. This CDR3 is 14 amino acids long. From germline, CDR1 is MDHEN and CDR2 SYDVKM.

The gene calls are TRBV3-1 (or the pseudogene TRBV3-2) and TRBJ2-7; D is ambiguous. CDR1 LGHDT and CDR2 YNNKEL come from the germline V gene (reference sequence). V lost 0 bases to trimming and J lost 2 bases, with 11 bases between them. The CDR3 covers 15 residues. As DNA, the CDR3 is TGTGCCAGCAGCCAAGAAGGTAGCATTACCTACGAGCAGTACTTC. Residues: CASSQEGSITYEQYF.

The genes are TRBV4-2 and TRBJ1-5; 7 nucleotides match TRBD1. Germline values: CDR1 LGHNA, CDR2 YNFKEQ. Losses at the gene ends were 2 bases for V and 4 bases for J; bases not matched to a gene: 2. The CDR3 loop spans 14 amino acids. The CDR3 loop reads CASSQRQGNQPQHF. In nucleotides, the CDR3 is TGTGCCAGCAGCCAAAGACAGGGTAATCAGCCCCAGCATTTT.

This clone was seen a single time. V is TRBV16 and J is TRBJ1-2, with 9 bases that match TRBD1. The CDR3 has 15 residues. Looked up from germline, CDR1 is KGHSY and CDR2 is FQNENV. V dropped 6 bases and J dropped 8; count of bases not matched to a gene: 13. The CDR3 sequence is CASRNSPGQGHGYTF. CDR3 DNA sequence: TGTGCCAGCAGAAACTCGCCGGGACAGGGCCACGGCTACACCTTC.

The rearrangement uses TRBV18 and TRBJ2-3; TRBD2 aligns across 9 bases. V dropped 3 bases and J dropped 1; count of bases not matched to a gene: 8. Germline loops: CDR1 KGHSH, CDR2 LQKENI. The CDR3 length is 17 residues. The DNA of the CDR3 is TGTGCCAGCTCACCGAAATCTGTAGCGGGAGGCACAGATACGCAGTATTTT. This gives the protein CASSPKSVAGGTDTQYF.

This chain uses TRBV19 with TRBJ1-5; 8 bases are a match to TRBD1. With V trimmed by 3 bases and J by 4 bases, 5 bases remained unmatched. Looked up from germline, CDR1 is LNHDA and CDR2 is SQIVND (reference sequence). CDR3 length: 15 amino acids. The CDR3 spells CASSMWDRKNQPQHF. CDR3 nucleotides: TGTGCCAGTAGTATGTGGGACAGGAAAAATCAGCCCCAGCATTTT.

The chain is built from TRBV19 and TRBJ1-2, with TRBD1 as a possible D gene (5 bases). Germline V gene sequence: CDR1 LNHDA, CDR2 SQIVND (reference sequence). The CDR3 has 15 amino acids. V was shortened by 3 bases and J by 2 bases, with 13 bases between the two germline ends. Written as DNA, the CDR3 is TGTGCCAGTAGTATTCGGGGGACGCTAAACTATGGCTACACCTTC. Its protein product is CASSIRGTLNYGYTF.